This T cell receptor (beta chain) was retrieved from a study of shared clonotypes between healthy human individuals. General study points: Specimens sampled were limited to blood, with tissue repertoires likely differing. Relative to memory subsets, naive subsets generally showed larger estimated richness. A limitation of the genetic and exposure-history diversity represented arose from few donors.

There are 13 residues in the CDR3. The V end was cut by 0 bases, the J end by 3 bases, with 6 bases between. The V gene's germline CDR1 is SGHRS and CDR2 YFSETQ. Terminally differentiated effector memory CD45RA+ cells were left out of the naive CD8 fraction, which was CD45RO-negative and positively selected for CCR7. Once extracted for a subset, genomic DNA was divided evenly among several immunoSEQ plates. The method was immunoSEQ multiplex PCR; TCRdb's version includes in-frame clones alone and lacks a portion of them. The data hold about 2.1 million clones, with roughly 95% observed a single time. A word on this clone: Its antigen remains unidentified.

This rearrangement joins TRBV5-1 to TRBJ1-1; no reliable D call. The sequence was collected from a man between 18 and 35 years old in good health. Some clones in this sample may be carry-over from other donors' samples. The sequenced material came from naive CD8+ T cells from PBMCs. The CDR3 DNA follows: TGCGCCAGCAGCTTGGTCGAGGACACTGAAGCTTTCTTT. Translated: CASSLVEDTEAFF.